A selection of T cell receptor beta chains follows, all from one sample in a study of blood T cell repertoires in COVID-19. Assay: immunoSEQ multiplex PCR; the TCRdb copy retains only in-frame clones and omits some. The data hold 100,000 to 150,000 clones, with around 79% observed a single time. The sample consisted of peripheral blood. The receptor source for this set is a man between 65 and 85 years old with acute or convalescent COVID-19. Both conserved end residues are part of each CDR3. Each record gives: clone size, V gene, D gene, CDR3 length, J gene, CDR3 protein, CDR3 DNA. A D gene is named only where the DNA matches it firmly. Size is omitted from some rows. Given values are once, few, many or a class for expanded clones.

.	TRBV2	TRBD1	13	TRBJ2-7	CASGETGVGEQYF	TGTGCCAGCGGAGAGACAGGGGTAGGCGAGCAGTACTTC
.	TRBV7-9	.	11	TRBJ1-4	CASGLTEKLFF	TGTGCCAGCGGGCTAACTGAAAAACTGTTTTTT
once	TRBV27	.	14	TRBJ1-2	CASSLFPGLYGYTF	TGTGCCAGCAGTTTATTCCCAGGCCTCTATGGCTACACCTTC
.	TRBV4-1	.	17	TRBJ1-5	CASSQGHGRQGNQPQHF	TGCGCCAGCAGCCAAGGTCACGGCAGGCAGGGTAATCAGCCCCAGCATTTT
.	TRBV3-1/TRBV3-2	.	15	TRBJ2-2	CASRTTRKMAGELFF	TGTGCCAGCAGGACGACTAGAAAGATGGCCGGGGAGCTGTTTTTT
.	TRBV6-4	.	14	TRBJ2-3	CASAGNWDSDTQYF	TGTGCCAGCGCCGGGAACTGGGACTCAGATACGCAGTATTTT
.	TRBV18	.	14	TRBJ1-4	CASSPEVSGEKLFF	TGTGCCAGCTCACCAGAGGTGAGCGGTGAAAAACTGTTTTTT
.	TRBV6-5	TRBD1	15	TRBJ2-7	CASRLAGTGVYEQYF	TGTGCCAGCAGGTTAGCCGGGACAGGAGTTTACGAGCAGTACTTC
.	TRBV2	TRBD1	13	TRBJ2-7	CASEQGAGVGQYF	TGTGCCAGCGAACAGGGGGCTGGGGTGGGGCAGTACTTC
once	TRBV4-2	.	15	TRBJ2-7	CASSQGFQLSYEQYF	TGTGCCAGCAGCCAAGGGTTTCAGTTATCCTACGAGCAGTACTTC
.	TRBV7-2	.	14	TRBJ1-3	CASSSVYSGNTIYF	TGTGCCAGCAGCTCGGTTTATTCCGGAAACACCATATATTTT
.	TRBV5-4	.	13	TRBJ1-1	CASSLSGETEAFF	TGTGCCAGCAGCTTGTCGGGGGAAACTGAAGCTTTCTTT
.	TRBV15	.	16	TRBJ1-5	CATSRADHLSNQPQHF	TGTGCCACCAGCAGAGCAGATCATCTTAGCAATCAGCCCCAGCATTTT